This T cell receptor (beta chain) was sequenced for a study of Tregs in tolerant kidney transplant recipients. General study results and limits: The small number of patients limits these findings pending further validation. Activated donor B cell expansion appeared to reveal the most relevant donor-specific TCRbeta repertoire.

Germline CDR1 and CDR2: LGHNA and YSLEER. The CDR3 is 13 residues long. V was trimmed by 1 base and J by 3 bases, leaving 5 bases between them. Related graft donors supplied nonmyeloablative bone marrow transplants, and mixed chimerism was transient. Unstimulated Tregs (CD4+CD25+CD127-) and CD4+CD25- non-Tregs were sorted from PBMCs. TCRdb's table, derived via immunoSEQ multiplex PCR, lists solely in-frame clones and lacks some. This sample has tens of thousands of clones; around 90% occur once, and the top ten carry approximately 1.4%. This clone was found once. What it binds is unknown. This sequence was found in a human patient who received a combined kidney and bone marrow transplant. Some T cells may have come from the graft donor. The J gene is TRBJ2-3, the V gene TRBV4-3; D is perhaps TRBD1 (5 bases). This material consisted of CD4+ T cells from blood (PBMCs), taken 24 months after the transplant. DNA of the CDR3: TGCGCCAGCAGCCAAGGACAGACAGATACGCAGTATTTT. It specifies CASSQGQTDTQYF.